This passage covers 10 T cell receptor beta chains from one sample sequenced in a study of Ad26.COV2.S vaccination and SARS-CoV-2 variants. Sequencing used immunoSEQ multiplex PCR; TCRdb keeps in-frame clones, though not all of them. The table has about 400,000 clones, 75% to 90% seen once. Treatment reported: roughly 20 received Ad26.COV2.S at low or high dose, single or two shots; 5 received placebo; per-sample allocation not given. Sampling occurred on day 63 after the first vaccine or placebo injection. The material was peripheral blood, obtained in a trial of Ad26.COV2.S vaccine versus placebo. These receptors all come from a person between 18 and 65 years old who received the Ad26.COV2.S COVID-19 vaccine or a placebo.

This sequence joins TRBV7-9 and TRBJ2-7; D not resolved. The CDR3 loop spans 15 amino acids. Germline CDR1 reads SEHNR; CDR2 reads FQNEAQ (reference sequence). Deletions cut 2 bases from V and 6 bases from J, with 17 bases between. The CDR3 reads CASSLFPALVFEQYF. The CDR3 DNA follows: TGTGCCAGCAGCTTATTCCCCGCGCTAGTTTTCGAGCAGTACTTC.

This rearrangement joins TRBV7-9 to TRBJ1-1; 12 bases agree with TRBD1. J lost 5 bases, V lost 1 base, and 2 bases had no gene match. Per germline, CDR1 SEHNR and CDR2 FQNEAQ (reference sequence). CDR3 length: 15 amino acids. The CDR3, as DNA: TGTGCCAGCAGCTTAGGGGACAGGGGGCTTACTGAAGCTTTCTTT. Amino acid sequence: CASSLGDRGLTEAFF.

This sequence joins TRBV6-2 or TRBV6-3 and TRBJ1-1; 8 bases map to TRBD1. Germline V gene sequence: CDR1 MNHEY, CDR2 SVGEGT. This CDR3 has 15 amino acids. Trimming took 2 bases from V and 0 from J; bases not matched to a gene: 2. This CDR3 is CASSYRDRMNTEAFF. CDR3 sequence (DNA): TGTGCCAGCAGTTACCGGGACAGGATGAACACTGAAGCTTTCTTT.

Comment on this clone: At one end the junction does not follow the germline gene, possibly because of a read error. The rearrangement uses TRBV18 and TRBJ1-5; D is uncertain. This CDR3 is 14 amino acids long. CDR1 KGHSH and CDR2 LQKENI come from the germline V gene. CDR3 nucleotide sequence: TGTGCCAGCTCCCCACGATTGGTGCGGCAGCCCCAGCATTTT. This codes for CASSPRLVRQPQHF. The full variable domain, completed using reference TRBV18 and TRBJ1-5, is NAGVMQNPRHLVRRRGQEARLRCSPMKGHSHVYWYRQLPEEGLKFMVYLQKENIIDESGMPKERFSAEFPKEGPSILRIQQVVRGDSAAYFCASSPRLVRQPQHFGDGTRLSIL.

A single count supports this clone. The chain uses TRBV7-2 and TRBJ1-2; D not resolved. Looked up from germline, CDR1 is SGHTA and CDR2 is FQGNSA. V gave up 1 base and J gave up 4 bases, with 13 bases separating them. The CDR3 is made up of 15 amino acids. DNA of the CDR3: TGTGCCAGCAGCTTAGAACCCAATATCCTCTATGGCTACACCTTC. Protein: CASSLEPNILYGYTF.

The DNA of the CDR3 is TGTGCCAGCAGTGGACCCGGGGTAGCGAATCAGCCCCAGCATTTT. This gives the protein CASSGPGVANQPQHF. V and J are TRBV3-1 (or the pseudogene TRBV3-2) and TRBJ1-5; D not resolved. The CDR3 loop spans 15 amino acids. V lost 6 bases and J lost 4, with 16 bases in between. Germline V gene data show CDR1 as LGHDT and CDR2 as YNNKEL (reference sequence).

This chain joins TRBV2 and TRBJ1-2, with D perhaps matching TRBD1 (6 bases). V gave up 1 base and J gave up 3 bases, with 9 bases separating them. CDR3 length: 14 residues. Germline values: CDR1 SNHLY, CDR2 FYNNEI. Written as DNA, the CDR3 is TGTGCCAGCAGTGAAGGCAGGGGTGACTATGGCTACACCTTC. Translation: CASSEGRGDYGYTF.

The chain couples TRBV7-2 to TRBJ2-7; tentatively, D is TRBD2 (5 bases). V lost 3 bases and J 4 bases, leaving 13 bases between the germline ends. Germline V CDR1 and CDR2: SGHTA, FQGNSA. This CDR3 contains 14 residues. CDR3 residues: CASSLAGNFYEQYF. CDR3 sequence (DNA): TGTGCCAGCAGCTTGGCGGGCAACTTTTACGAGCAGTACTTC.

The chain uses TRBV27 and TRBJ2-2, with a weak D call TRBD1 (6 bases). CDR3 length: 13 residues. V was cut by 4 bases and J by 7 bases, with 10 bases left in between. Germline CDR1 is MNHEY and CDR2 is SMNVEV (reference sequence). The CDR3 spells CASSWGRGGELFF. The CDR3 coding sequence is TGTGCCAGCAGTTGGGGGCGCGGCGGGGAGCTGTTTTTT.

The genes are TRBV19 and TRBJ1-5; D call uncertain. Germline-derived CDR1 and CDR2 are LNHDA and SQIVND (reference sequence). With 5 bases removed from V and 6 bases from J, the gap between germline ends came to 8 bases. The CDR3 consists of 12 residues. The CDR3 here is CASSPRGQPQHF. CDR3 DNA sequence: TGTGCCAGTAGTCCTCGGGGTCAGCCCCAGCATTTT.